These 5 T cell receptor beta chains were all obtained from the same sample, sequenced in a study of OX40 agonist ivuxolimab in advanced cancers. Library generation was performed with the immunoSEQ multiplex PCR assay. TCRdb retrieved this table from immuneACCESS and kept in-frame rearrangements only. Not all clones are present; in checked studies, unresolved V genes account for under half, and no reason is known for the remainder. The sample contains some 50,000 clones, approximately 75% of them found a single time. 0.69% of the sample is in the top ten clones. The material sequenced was CD4+ or CD8+ T cells sorted from blood, taken in a trial of the OX40 agonist ivuxolimab. The receptors derive from an adult with an advanced solid tumor such as melanoma, head and neck, liver or kidney cancer.

This clone was found once. The CDR3 spells CATSRAPGTGETQYF. DNA for the CDR3: TGTGCCACCAGCAGAGCCCCAGGGACAGGGGAGACCCAGTACTTC. V and J are TRBV15 and TRBJ2-5, with 9 bases matching TRBD1. The CDR3 runs to 15 residues. V gave up 1 base and J gave up 5 bases; unmatched junction bases: 5. Looked up from germline, CDR1 is LNHNV and CDR2 is YYDKDF (reference sequence).

The V gene is TRBV11-3, the J gene TRBJ2-5, with D possibly being TRBD1 or TRBD2 (5 bases each). The CDR3 contains 11 residues. Looked up from germline, CDR1 is SGHNT and CDR2 is YENEEA. Deletions cut 5 bases from V and 4 bases from J, with 5 bases between. In DNA, the CDR3 is TGTGCCAGCAGCGGGGGAGAGACCCAGTACTTC. Protein product: CASSGGETQYF. Full variable domain (rest looked up from reference TRBV11-3 and TRBJ2-5): EAGVVQSPRYKIIEKKQPVAFWCNPISGHNTLYWYLQNLGQGPELLIRYENEEAVDDSQLPKDRFSAERLKGVDSTLKIQPAELGDSAVYLCASSGGETQYFGPGTRLLVL.

The V and J genes are TRBV5-1 and TRBJ2-7; TRBD2 aligns across 12 bases. The V and J ends lost 3 bases and 3 bases, in that order; junction bases with no gene match: 1. CDR3 size: 14 residues. CDR1 is SGHRS and CDR2 is YFSETQ in the germline V gene. The CDR3 spells CASSSTSGGYEQYF. The CDR3 nucleotides are TGCGCCAGCAGCTCGACTAGCGGGGGCTACGAGCAGTACTTC.

This rearrangement joins TRBV18 to TRBJ2-1; TRBD1 is a possible D gene (7 bases). The V gene lost 1 base and the J gene lost 8 bases, with 12 bases spanning the gap. CDR1 KGHSH and CDR2 LQKENI come from the germline V gene. There are 14 residues in the CDR3. CDR3 sequence (DNA): TGTGCCAGCTCACCACGAGGGGGCGGGGATGAGCAGTTCTTC. Residues: CASSPRGGGDEQFF.

The chain couples TRBV19 to TRBJ2-7; 7 nucleotides line up with TRBD1. J gave up 2 bases and V 1 base, and 5 bases lay outside the gene matches. Germline CDR1 and CDR2: LNHDA and SQIVND (reference sequence). The CDR3 has 15 amino acids. The CDR3 bases are TGTGCCAGTAGTATAGGGGCAGGGGGAGCCTACGAGCAGTACTTC. Translating it yields CASSIGAGGAYEQYF.